This T cell receptor beta chain was recorded in a study of T cells after yellow fever vaccination. Trimming removed 5 bases at V and 4 bases at J, with 11 bases between. Germline V CDR1 and CDR2: LNHDA, SQIVND (reference sequence). The length of the CDR3 is 13 residues. TCRdb re-derived calls from the 5' RACE reads in MiXCR, one entry per CDR3 protein. Of a few hundred thousand distinct CDR3 sequences in the sample, around 20% were seen once. This clonotype was observed a single time. The TCR was taken from a young man who received the YFV17D yellow fever vaccine. The chain carries TRBV19 and TRBJ1-1, with D unclear. The source was PBMCs, collected before the yellow fever booster vaccination. The CDR3 nucleotides read TGTGCCAGTAGTGCCCTTTGGGGCACTGAAGCTTTCTTT. This codes for CASSALWGTEAFF.